The sequence of this T cell receptor (beta chain) was determined in a study of T cells after yellow fever vaccination. Ten or more counts support this clonotype. UMIs were added to TCR cDNA along with a universal primer site when it was made by 5'RACE template switching. TCRdb passed the 5' RACE reads through MiXCR, listing each CDR3 protein once. Among roughly 330,000 distinct CDR3 sequences listed, about 4% were seen once. Sequences were derived from PBMCs, sampled 5 days after the yellow fever booster vaccination. This receptor was identified in a young man who received the YFV17D yellow fever vaccine.

CDR3 protein: CASRKAGGSDIQYF. CDR3 bases: TGTGCCAGCAGGAAAGCGGGGGGATCGGACATTCAGTACTTC. The chain has TRBV28 and TRBJ2-4; TRBD2 matches at 9 bases. V lost 6 bases and J lost 8; bases outside the gene matches: 8. The CDR3 spans 14 residues. From germline, CDR1 is MDHEN and CDR2 SYDVKM.